Each of the 23 T cell receptor beta chains below was sequenced from the same sample in a study of graft-versus-host responses after intestinal transplantation. TCRdb keeps only in-frame clones here, not all; method: immunoSEQ multiplex PCR. The table has about 59,000 clones, almost 95% seen once. These receptors lack a known antigen. The source was unstimulated CD4+ T cells sorted from spleen or lymph node cells, collected before transplant. These TCRs come from a human donor who was the organ donor for an intestinal transplant.

The chain uses TRBV11-2 and TRBJ1-1; 7 bases are a match to TRBD1. The junction had 7 bases not matched to a gene; V was cut back by 5 bases and J by 1 base. Per germline, CDR1 SGHAT and CDR2 FQNNGV. The length of the CDR3 is 15 residues. As DNA, the CDR3 is TGTGCCAGCAGCCAAACGGGACAGACGAACACTGAAGCTTTCTTT. Its protein is CASSQTGQTNTEAFF. Looking up the rest from reference TRBV11-2 and TRBJ1-1 gives the full variable domain: EAGVAQSPRYKIIEKRQSVAFWCNPISGHATLYWYQQILGQGPKLLIQFQNNGVVDDSQLPKDRFSAERLKGVDSTLKIQPAKLEDSAVYLCASSQTGQTNTEAFFGQGTRLTVV.

This clone was observed a single time. The chain has TRBV4-2 and TRBJ2-7; 11 nucleotides match TRBD2. The germline gives CDR1 LGHNA, CDR2 YNFKEQ. The length of the CDR3 is 16 residues. The V segment lost 1 base and the J segment 4 bases; nucleotides outside the gene matches: 6. This CDR3 reads CASSQGPGLADYEQYF. Here the CDR3 DNA reads TGTGCCAGCAGCCAAGGGCCGGGACTAGCGGATTACGAGCAGTACTTC.

The chain uses TRBV6-1 and TRBJ1-2, with D perhaps matching TRBD1 (5 bases). V lost 1 base and J 6 bases, leaving 12 bases between the germline ends. CDR1 is MNHNS and CDR2 is SASEGT in the germline V gene. The length of the CDR3 is 14 residues. Here the CDR3 DNA reads TGTGCCAGCAGTGAAGGGCGACAGATGGATGGCTACACCTTC. It specifies CASSEGRQMDGYTF.

V gene TRBV7-2 combines with J gene TRBJ1-2; TRBD1 matches 7 bases. The CDR3 has 15 residues. Germline V gene sequence: CDR1 SGHTA, CDR2 FQGNSA. The ends lost 1 base at V and 4 bases at J; junction bases unmatched: 6. Here the CDR3 DNA reads TGTGCCAGCAGCTTAGGGACAGGAATTTCCTATGGCTACACCTTC. Its translation is CASSLGTGISYGYTF.

The CDR3 DNA sequence: TGTGCCAGCAGCCAAGATCTTGGGGTCCGCACAGATACGCAGTATTTT. It yields the protein CASSQDLGVRTDTQYF. The chain couples TRBV4-2 to TRBJ2-3; unclear D gene. V was trimmed by 0 bases and J by 1 base, leaving 11 bases between them. The length of the CDR3 is 16 residues. Germline loops: CDR1 LGHNA, CDR2 YNFKEQ.

The chain couples TRBV7-3 to TRBJ2-1; TRBD2 aligns across 12 bases. CDR1 and CDR2 (germline): SGHTA, FQGTGA. The CDR3 has 15 residues. Unmatched junction bases numbered 4, after V lost 4 bases and J lost 6 bases. CDR3 amino acids: CASSSGTSGFNEQFF. DNA for the CDR3: TGTGCCAGCAGCTCCGGGACTAGCGGGTTCAATGAGCAGTTCTTC.

This chain connects TRBV2 to TRBJ1-3, with 7 bases identical to TRBD1. The V segment lost 4 bases and the J segment 0 bases; nucleotides outside the gene matches: 3. The V gene's germline CDR1 is SNHLY and CDR2 FYNNEI. The CDR3 covers 15 residues. The CDR3 nucleotides read TGTGCCAGCAGTGTGGACAGGAGCTCTGGAAACACCATATATTTT. Amino acid sequence: CASSVDRSSGNTIYF.

This chain joins TRBV5-1 and TRBJ2-2; TRBD2 agrees at 12 bases. Losses at the gene ends were 4 bases for V and 7 bases for J; bases not matched to a gene: 11. Germline V gene data show CDR1 as SGHRS and CDR2 as YFSETQ. CDR3 length: 17 amino acids. The CDR3 coding sequence is TGCGCCAGCAGCACCCTAGCGGGGGGGCCTCTTGTCGGGGAGCTGTTTTTT. Protein product: CASSTLAGGPLVGELFF. The full variable domain, completed using reference TRBV5-1 and TRBJ2-2, is KAGVTQTPRYLIKTRGQQVTLSCSPISGHRSVSWYQQTPGQGLQFLFEYFSETQRNKGNFPGRFSGRQFSNSRSEMNVSTLELGDSALYLCASSTLAGGPLVGELFFGEGSRLTVL.

On this clone itself: An end of the junction differs from the germline gene, which may be a read error. V and J are TRBV7-9 and TRBJ1-2, with D perhaps TRBD1 (6 bases). Germline loops: CDR1 SEHNR, CDR2 FQNEAQ (reference sequence). The CDR3 totals 16 residues. The CDR3 spells CASSLFGGAGHYGHTF. CDR3 DNA: TGTGCCAGCAGCTTATTTGGGGGGGCTGGCCACTATGGCCACACCTTC.

This rearrangement joins TRBV27 to TRBJ1-2, with TRBD1 matching over 7 bases. Germline lookup yields CDR1 MNHEY and CDR2 SMNVEV (reference sequence). The ends lost 8 bases at V and 0 bases at J; junction bases unmatched: 6. CDR3 length: 14 amino acids. CDR3 nucleotide sequence: TGTGCCAGCTCCCCGGACAGGACTAACTATGGCTACACCTTC. It codes for CASSPDRTNYGYTF.

The gene calls are TRBV5-6 and TRBJ1-6; D call uncertain. Germline V gene data show CDR1 as SGHDT and CDR2 as YYEEEE. Trimming cost V 5 bases and J 4 bases, with 7 bases left between them. The CDR3 has 13 residues. CDR3: CASRDLYNSPLHF. In DNA form, the CDR3 reads TGTGCCAGCAGGGATCTGTATAATTCACCCCTCCACTTT.

This chain links TRBV7-2 with TRBJ2-5, with 8 bases that match TRBD1. From germline, CDR1 is SGHTA and CDR2 FQGNSA. V lost 5 bases, J lost 5 bases, and 7 bases stayed unmatched. The CDR3 covers 14 residues. CDR3 loop: CASSRRQGRETQYF. In nucleotides, the CDR3 is TGTGCCAGCAGCCGTCGACAGGGGCGGGAGACCCAGTACTTC.

The V call is TRBV6-6, the J call TRBJ1-1; TRBD1 matches 9 bases. V shed 5 bases and J 5 bases; nucleotides not matched to a gene: 9. The CDR3 runs 15 residues. Germline-derived CDR1 and CDR2 are MNHNY and SVGAGI (reference sequence). The CDR3 nucleotides read TGTGCCAGCAGTCTTAACAGGGGGCGCAGTACTGAAGCTTTCTTT. Translating gives CASSLNRGRSTEAFF.

The rearrangement uses TRBV6-1 and TRBJ1-5; D perhaps matches TRBD1 (5 bases). Trimming stripped 4 bases from V and 7 bases from J, with 20 bases between. Per germline, CDR1 MNHNS and CDR2 SASEGT. The CDR3 totals 16 residues. CDR3 bases: TGTGCCAGCAGTGCGATACCAGGGTTACCGGGGCAGCCCCAGCATTTT. Translation: CASSAIPGLPGQPQHF.

With respect to this clone: A junction boundary mismatches the germline segment, possibly from a read error. The same CDR3 arises from other DNA sequences in this sample as well. The chain joins TRBV29-1 to TRBJ1-2; a weak D match, TRBD1 (6 bases). The CDR3 loop spans 15 amino acids. Per the germline V gene, CDR1 is SQVTM and CDR2 is ANQGSEA. The CDR3 DNA reads TGTAGCGCCACCCGTGGGGGGCAGGATTACTATGGCTACACCTTC. Protein product: CSATRGGQDYYGYTF.

The genes are TRBV11-2 and TRBJ2-2; the match to TRBD2 covers 10 bases. V was pared by 6 bases and J by 5 bases, with 6 bases of the junction left unmatched. CDR1 SGHAT and CDR2 FQNNGV come from the germline V gene. This CDR3 is built from 15 residues. The CDR3 reads CASRRSGGATGELFF. In DNA, the CDR3 is TGTGCCAGCAGGAGGAGCGGGGGGGCGACCGGGGAGCTGTTTTTT.

This chain connects TRBV18 to TRBJ1-1; D gene ambiguous. The CDR3 is 12 residues long. CDR1 and CDR2 (germline): KGHSH, LQKENI. Trimming took 6 bases from V and 3 from J, leaving 8 bases between them. The CDR3 sequence: CASSAQYTEAFF. In nucleotides, the CDR3 is TGTGCCAGCTCTGCCCAGTACACTGAAGCTTTCTTT.

The J gene is TRBJ2-1, the V gene TRBV6-4, with D possibly TRBD2 on 6 matching bases. CDR1 MRHNA and CDR2 SNTAGT come from the germline V gene. This CDR3 contains 18 residues. Trimming left V 4 bases short and J 1 base short, with 20 bases between. The chain's CDR3 is CASSGPTRDDISYNEQFF. The CDR3 DNA reads TGTGCCAGCAGTGGCCCGACTAGGGATGATATTTCCTACAATGAGCAGTTCTTC.

The V gene is TRBV6-5, the J gene TRBJ1-1, with 7 bases matching TRBD1. Looked up from germline, CDR1 is MNHEY and CDR2 is SVGAGI. Trimming removed 4 bases from V and 0 bases from J; junction bases left unmatched: 8. The CDR3 has 16 residues. The CDR3 loop is CASSSGGGSMNTEAFF. In DNA form, the CDR3 reads TGTGCCAGCAGTTCAGGGGGTGGGTCGATGAACACTGAAGCTTTCTTT.

J is TRBJ2-1 and V is TRBV11-2, with TRBD2 identical over 8 bases. The germline CDR1 and CDR2 sequences are SGHAT and FQNNGV. CDR3 length: 14 amino acids. Trimming at V came to 5 bases and at J to 9 bases, leaving 9 bases not matched to a gene. The CDR3 DNA reads TGTGCCAGCAGCCCCGGGGGGGAGGGCGGTGAGCAGTTCTTC. Its translation: CASSPGGEGGEQFF.

As to this clone: Other DNA sequences from this sample encode an identical CDR3 as well. The genes are TRBV5-1 and TRBJ2-3; D is unclear. CDR1 is SGHRS and CDR2 is YFSETQ in the germline V gene. This CDR3 is 13 amino acids long. V was cut by 3 bases and J by 2 bases, with 7 bases left in between. DNA for the CDR3: TGCGCCAGCAGCTGGACCTCCACAGATACGCAGTATTTT. This gives the protein CASSWTSTDTQYF. Full variable domain (remainder filled in from reference TRBV5-1 and TRBJ2-3): KAGVTQTPRYLIKTRGQQVTLSCSPISGHRSVSWYQQTPGQGLQFLFEYFSETQRNKGNFPGRFSGRQFSNSRSEMNVSTLELGDSALYLCASSWTSTDTQYFGPGTRLTVL.

In DNA form, the CDR3 reads TGTGCCAGCGGATCCAGGGGGCGAAACATTCAGTACTTC. Translation gives CASGSRGRNIQYF. The chain joins TRBV7-2 to TRBJ2-4, with 8 nucleotides matching TRBD1. The ends lost 8 bases at V and 6 bases at J; junction bases unmatched: 6. The CDR3 spans 13 residues. Per the germline V gene, CDR1 is SGHTA and CDR2 is FQGNSA.

This clone has only a few counts. The genes are TRBV7-9 and TRBJ1-3; D not certain. Trimming removed 4 bases from V and 4 bases from J, with 20 bases in between. The CDR3 contains 17 residues. Germline CDR1 reads SEHNR; CDR2 reads FQNEAQ (reference sequence). Here the CDR3 DNA reads TGTGCCAGCAGCTCTCTGCGGGGTGGTTCTTTCGGAAACACCATATATTTT. Protein product: CASSSLRGGSFGNTIYF.